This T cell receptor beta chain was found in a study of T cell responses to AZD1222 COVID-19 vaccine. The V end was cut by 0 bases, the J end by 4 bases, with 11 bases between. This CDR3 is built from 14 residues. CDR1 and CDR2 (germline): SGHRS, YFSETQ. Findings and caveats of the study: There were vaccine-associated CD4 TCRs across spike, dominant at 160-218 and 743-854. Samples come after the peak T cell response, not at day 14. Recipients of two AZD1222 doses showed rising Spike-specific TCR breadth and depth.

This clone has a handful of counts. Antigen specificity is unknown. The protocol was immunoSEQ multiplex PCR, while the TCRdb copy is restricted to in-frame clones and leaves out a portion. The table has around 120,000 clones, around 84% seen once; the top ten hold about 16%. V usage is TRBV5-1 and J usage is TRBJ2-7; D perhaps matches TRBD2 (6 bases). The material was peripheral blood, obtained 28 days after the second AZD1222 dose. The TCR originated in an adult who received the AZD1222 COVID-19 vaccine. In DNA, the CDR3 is TGCGCCAGCAGCTTGGGGGTCGGAGGGTACGAGCAGTACTTC. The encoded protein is CASSLGVGGYEQYF.